The clone carrying this T cell receptor beta chain showed up just once. The sample originates from a study of cytomegalovirus exposure and HLA in healthy donors. The germline CDR1 and CDR2 sequences are MDHEN and SYDVKM. The ends lost 3 bases at V and 0 bases at J; junction bases unmatched: 11. The CDR3 has 19 residues. Here immunoSEQ multiplex PCR was the method, and the copy in TCRdb shows in-frame clones only, minus some. This table has 80,000 to 90,000 clones, 95% to 98% appearing once. The receptor's source is a man aged 18 to 29 in good health and CMV-seronegative. The J gene is TRBJ2-3, the V gene TRBV28; 11 bases fit TRBD2. Sequenced input: PBMCs. The CDR3 DNA follows: TGTGCCAGCAGTTTGATCGGGACTAGCGGCCTTCATAGCACAGATACGCAGTATTTT. Protein product: CASSLIGTSGLHSTDTQYF.